The text below deals with one T cell receptor (beta chain). The table came from immunoSEQ multiplex PCR; TCRdb's copy has only in-frame clones and leaves some out. The sample includes 100,000 to 150,000 clones, 80% to 95% of them seen just once. This sample is drawn from a study of control samples from healthy donors and cancer patients. V shed 0 bases and J shed 4 bases, with 7 bases lying between them. CDR3 size: 14 residues. Germline CDR1 reads SGHRS; CDR2 reads YFSETQ. The sequencing input was blood. V is TRBV5-1 and J is TRBJ2-2, with D tentatively TRBD1 (5 bases). This clonotype was obtained from a man aged 35-49 years in good health. The CDR3 sequence: CASSLGGFTGELFF. The CDR3 DNA reads as TGCGCCAGCAGCTTGGGGGGCTTCACCGGGGAGCTGTTTTTT.